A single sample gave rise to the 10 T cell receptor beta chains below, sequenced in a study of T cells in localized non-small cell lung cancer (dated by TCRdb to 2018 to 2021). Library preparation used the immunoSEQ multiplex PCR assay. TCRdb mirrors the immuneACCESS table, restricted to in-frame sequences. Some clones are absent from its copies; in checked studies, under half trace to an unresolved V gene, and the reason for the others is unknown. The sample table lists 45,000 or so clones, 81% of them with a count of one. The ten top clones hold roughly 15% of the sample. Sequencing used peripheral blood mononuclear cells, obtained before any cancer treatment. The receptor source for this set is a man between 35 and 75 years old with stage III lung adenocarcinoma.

The CDR3: CASSLRSGLAGGRGETQYF. The DNA of the CDR3 is TGTGCCAGCAGTTTAAGGTCGGGACTAGCGGGGGGGCGAGGAGAGACCCAGTACTTC. The chain joins TRBV28 to TRBJ2-5; 16 bases are a match to TRBD2. From germline, CDR1 is MDHEN and CDR2 SYDVKM. The CDR3 is made up of 19 amino acids. J was trimmed by 4 bases and V by 2 bases; bases with no gene match: 10.

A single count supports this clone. The CDR3 here is CASSDNDYEPTDTQYF. For the CDR3, the DNA is TGTGCCAGCAGCGATAACGACTACGAACCAACAGATACGCAGTATTTT. The gene calls are TRBV9 and TRBJ2-3; D is perhaps TRBD2 (5 bases). CDR3 length: 16 residues. Deletions cut 3 bases from V and 3 bases from J, with 17 bases between. Germline-derived CDR1 and CDR2 are SGDLS and YYNGEE.

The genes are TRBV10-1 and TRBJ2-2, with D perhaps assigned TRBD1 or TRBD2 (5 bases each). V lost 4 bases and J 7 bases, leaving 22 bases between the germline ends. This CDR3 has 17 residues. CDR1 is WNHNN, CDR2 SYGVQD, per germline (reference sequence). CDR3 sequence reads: CASSGPRRGLSGGELFF. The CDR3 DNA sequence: TGCGCCAGCAGTGGTCCTCGCCGGGGCCTATCCGGCGGGGAGCTGTTTTTT.

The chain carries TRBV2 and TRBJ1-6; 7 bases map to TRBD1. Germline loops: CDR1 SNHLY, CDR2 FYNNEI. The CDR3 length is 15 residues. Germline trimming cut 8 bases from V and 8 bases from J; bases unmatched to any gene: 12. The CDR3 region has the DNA TGTGCCAGCCACAGACGACAGGGCAGGGATTCACCCCTCCACTTT. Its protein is CASHRRQGRDSPLHF.

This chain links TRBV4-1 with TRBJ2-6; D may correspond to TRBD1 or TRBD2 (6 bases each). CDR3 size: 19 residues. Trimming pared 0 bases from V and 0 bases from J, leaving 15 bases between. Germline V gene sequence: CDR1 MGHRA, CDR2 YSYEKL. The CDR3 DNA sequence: TGCGCCAGCAGCCAAGAACAGGGACTTAACCCCTCTGGGGCCAACGTCCTGACTTTC. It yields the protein CASSQEQGLNPSGANVLTF.

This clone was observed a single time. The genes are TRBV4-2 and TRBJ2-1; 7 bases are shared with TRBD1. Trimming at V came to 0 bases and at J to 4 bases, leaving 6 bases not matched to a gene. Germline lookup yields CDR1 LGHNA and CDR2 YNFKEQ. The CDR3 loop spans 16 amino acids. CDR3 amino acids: CASSQEEGGRYNEQFF. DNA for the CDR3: TGTGCCAGCAGCCAAGAGGAAGGGGGCCGTTACAATGAGCAGTTCTTC.

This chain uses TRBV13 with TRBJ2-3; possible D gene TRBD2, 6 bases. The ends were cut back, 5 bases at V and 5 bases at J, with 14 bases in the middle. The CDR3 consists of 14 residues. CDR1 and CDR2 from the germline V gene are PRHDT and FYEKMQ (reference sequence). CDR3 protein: CASSLQGGIDTQYF. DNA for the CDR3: TGTGCCAGCAGCCTCCAGGGAGGAATAGATACGCAGTATTTT.

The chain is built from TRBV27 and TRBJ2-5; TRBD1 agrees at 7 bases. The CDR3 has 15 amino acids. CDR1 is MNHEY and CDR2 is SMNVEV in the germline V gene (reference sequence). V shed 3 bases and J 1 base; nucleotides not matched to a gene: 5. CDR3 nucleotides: TGTGCCAGCAGTTTCGCATGGGACAGCCAAGAGACCCAGTACTTC. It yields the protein CASSFAWDSQETQYF.

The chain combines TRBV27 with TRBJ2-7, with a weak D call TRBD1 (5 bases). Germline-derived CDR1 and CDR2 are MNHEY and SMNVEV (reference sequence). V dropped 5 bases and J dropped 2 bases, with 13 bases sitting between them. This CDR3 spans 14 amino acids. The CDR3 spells CASSNQGGPYEQYF. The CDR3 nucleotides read TGTGCCAGCAGTAACCAGGGTGGGCCCTACGAGCAGTACTTC.

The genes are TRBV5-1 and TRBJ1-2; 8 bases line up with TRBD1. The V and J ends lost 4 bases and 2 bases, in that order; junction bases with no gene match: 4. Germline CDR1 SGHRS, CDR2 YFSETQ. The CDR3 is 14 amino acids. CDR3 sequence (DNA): TGCGCCAGCAGCCATGACAGGGGCAACTATGGCTACACCTTC. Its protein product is CASSHDRGNYGYTF. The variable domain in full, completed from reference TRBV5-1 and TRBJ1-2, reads KAGVTQTPRYLIKTRGQQVTLSCSPISGHRSVSWYQQTPGQGLQFLFEYFSETQRNKGNFPGRFSGRQFSNSRSEMNVSTLELGDSALYLCASSHDRGNYGYTFGSGTRLTVV.